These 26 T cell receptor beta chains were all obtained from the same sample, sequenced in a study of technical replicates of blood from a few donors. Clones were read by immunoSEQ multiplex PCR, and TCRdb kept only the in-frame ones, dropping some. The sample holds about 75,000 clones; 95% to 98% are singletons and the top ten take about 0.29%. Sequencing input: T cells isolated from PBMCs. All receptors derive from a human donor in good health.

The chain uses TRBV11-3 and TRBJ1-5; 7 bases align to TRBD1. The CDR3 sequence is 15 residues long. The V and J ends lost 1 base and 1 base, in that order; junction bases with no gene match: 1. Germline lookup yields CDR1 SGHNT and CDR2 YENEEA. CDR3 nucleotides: TGTGCCAGCAGCTTAGGACAGGGCAGCAATCAGCCCCAGCATTTT. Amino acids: CASSLGQGSNQPQHF.

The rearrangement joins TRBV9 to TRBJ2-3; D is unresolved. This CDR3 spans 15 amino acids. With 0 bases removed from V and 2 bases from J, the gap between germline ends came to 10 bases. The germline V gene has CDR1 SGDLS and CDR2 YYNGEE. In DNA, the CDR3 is TGTGCCAGCAGCGTAGGCCGACTCTACACAGATACGCAGTATTTT. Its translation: CASSVGRLYTDTQYF.

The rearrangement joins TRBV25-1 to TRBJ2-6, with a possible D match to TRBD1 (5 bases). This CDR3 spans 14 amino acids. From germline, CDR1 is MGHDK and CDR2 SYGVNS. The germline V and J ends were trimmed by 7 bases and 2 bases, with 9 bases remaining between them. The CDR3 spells CASTGNTGANVLTF. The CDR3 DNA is TGTGCCAGCACAGGGAACACTGGGGCCAACGTCCTGACTTTC.

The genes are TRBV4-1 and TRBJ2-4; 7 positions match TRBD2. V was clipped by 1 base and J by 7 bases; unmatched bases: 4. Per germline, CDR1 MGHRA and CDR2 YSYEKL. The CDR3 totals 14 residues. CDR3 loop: CASSQGREDNIQYF. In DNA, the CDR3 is TGCGCCAGCAGCCAAGGCCGGGAGGATAACATTCAGTACTTC.

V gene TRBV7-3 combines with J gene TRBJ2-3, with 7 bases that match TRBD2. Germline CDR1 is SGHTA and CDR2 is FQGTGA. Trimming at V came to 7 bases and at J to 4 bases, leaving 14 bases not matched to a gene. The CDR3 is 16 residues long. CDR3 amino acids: CASTRSGGSKSDTQYF. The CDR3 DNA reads TGTGCCAGCACCCGATCGGGCGGGAGTAAGTCAGATACGCAGTATTTT.

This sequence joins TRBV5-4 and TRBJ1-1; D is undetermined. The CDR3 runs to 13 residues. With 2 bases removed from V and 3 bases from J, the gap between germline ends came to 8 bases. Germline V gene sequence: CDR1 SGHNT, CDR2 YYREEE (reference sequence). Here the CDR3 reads CASSLRRDTEAFF. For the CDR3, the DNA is TGTGCCAGCAGCTTACGGAGGGACACTGAAGCTTTCTTT.

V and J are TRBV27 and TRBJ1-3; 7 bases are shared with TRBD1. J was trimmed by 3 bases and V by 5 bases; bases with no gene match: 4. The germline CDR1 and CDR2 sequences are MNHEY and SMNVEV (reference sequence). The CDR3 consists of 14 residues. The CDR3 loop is CASSPGTVGNTIYF. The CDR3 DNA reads TGTGCCAGCAGTCCCGGGACAGTTGGAAACACCATATATTTT.

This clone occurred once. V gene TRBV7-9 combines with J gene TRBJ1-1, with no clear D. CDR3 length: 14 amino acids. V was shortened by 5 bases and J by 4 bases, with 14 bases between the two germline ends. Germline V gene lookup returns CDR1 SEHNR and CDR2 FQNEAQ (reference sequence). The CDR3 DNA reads TGTGCCAGCAGCCCACCTCCTTCGGTCACTGAAGCTTTCTTT. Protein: CASSPPPSVTEAFF.

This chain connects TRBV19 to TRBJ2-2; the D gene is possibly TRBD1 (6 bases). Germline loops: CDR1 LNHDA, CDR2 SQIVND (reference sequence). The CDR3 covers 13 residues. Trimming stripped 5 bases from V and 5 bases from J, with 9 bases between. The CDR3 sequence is CASSFRGTGELFF. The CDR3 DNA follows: TGTGCCAGTAGTTTCAGGGGAACCGGGGAGCTGTTTTTT.

CDR3 region: CASSVQGGSYEQYF. For the CDR3, the DNA is TGTGCCAGCAGCGTACAGGGAGGGTCCTACGAGCAGTACTTC. The J gene is TRBJ2-7, the V gene TRBV9, with 7 bases aligning to TRBD2. This CDR3 spans 14 amino acids. V gave up 1 base and J gave up 1 base; unmatched junction bases: 2. Germline assignment: CDR1 SGDLS and CDR2 YYNGEE.

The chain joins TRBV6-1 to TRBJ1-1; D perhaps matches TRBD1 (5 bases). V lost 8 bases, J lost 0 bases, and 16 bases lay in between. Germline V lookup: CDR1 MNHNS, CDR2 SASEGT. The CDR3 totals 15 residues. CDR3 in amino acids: CASETGGFLNTEAFF. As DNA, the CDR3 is TGTGCCAGCGAAACGGGGGGATTTTTGAACACTGAAGCTTTCTTT.

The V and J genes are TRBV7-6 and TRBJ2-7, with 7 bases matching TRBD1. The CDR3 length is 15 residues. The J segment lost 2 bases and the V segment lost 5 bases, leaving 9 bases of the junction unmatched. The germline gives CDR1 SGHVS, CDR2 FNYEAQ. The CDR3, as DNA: TGTGCCAGCAGCCAGCAAGTAGGGGGCGCCTACGAGCAGTACTTC. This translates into CASSQQVGGAYEQYF.

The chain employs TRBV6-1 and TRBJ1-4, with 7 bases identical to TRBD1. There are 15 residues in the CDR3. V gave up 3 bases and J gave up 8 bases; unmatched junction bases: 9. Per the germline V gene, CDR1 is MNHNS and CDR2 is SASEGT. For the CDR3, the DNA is TGTGCCAGCAGTGAGAATACAGGGGAATACGAAAAACTGTTTTTT. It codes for CASSENTGEYEKLFF.

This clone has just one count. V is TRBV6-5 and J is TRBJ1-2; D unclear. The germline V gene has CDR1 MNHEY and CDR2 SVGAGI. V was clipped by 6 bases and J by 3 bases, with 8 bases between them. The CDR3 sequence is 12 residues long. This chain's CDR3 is CASSKADYGYTF. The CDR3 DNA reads TGTGCCAGCAGCAAAGCCGACTATGGCTACACCTTC.

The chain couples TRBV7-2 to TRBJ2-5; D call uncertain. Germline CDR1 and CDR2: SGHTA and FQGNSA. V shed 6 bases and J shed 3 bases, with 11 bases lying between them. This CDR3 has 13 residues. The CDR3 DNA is TGTGCCAGCAGAGACAACAGAAAAGAGACCCAGTACTTC. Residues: CASRDNRKETQYF.

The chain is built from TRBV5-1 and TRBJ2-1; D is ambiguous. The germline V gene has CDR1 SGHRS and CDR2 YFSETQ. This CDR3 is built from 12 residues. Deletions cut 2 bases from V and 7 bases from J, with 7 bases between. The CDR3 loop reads CASSFQVNEQFF. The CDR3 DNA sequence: TGCGCCAGCAGCTTCCAGGTTAATGAGCAGTTCTTC. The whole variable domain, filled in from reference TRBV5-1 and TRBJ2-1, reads KAGVTQTPRYLIKTRGQQVTLSCSPISGHRSVSWYQQTPGQGLQFLFEYFSETQRNKGNFPGRFSGRQFSNSRSEMNVSTLELGDSALYLCASSFQVNEQFFGPGTRLTVL.

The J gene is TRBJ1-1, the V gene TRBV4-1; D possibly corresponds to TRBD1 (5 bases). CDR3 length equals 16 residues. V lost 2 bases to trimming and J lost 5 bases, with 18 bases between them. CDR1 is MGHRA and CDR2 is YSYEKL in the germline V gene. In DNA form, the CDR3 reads TGCGCCAGCAGCCAATGGTTCGGGGGGTCGGGGACTGAAGCTTTCTTT. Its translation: CASSQWFGGSGTEAFF.

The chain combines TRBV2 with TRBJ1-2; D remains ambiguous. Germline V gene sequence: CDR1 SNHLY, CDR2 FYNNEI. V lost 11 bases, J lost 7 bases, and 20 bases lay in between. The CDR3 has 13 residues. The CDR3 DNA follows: TGTGCCGCCAGAGGCAAAATCTCGCCTGGCTACACCTTC. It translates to CAARGKISPGYTF.

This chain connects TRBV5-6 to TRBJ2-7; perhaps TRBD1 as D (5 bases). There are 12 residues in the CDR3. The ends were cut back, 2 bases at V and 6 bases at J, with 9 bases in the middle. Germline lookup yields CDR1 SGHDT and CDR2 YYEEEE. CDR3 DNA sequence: TGTGCCAGCAGCTTTGGGGCGCTCGAGCAGTACTTC. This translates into CASSFGALEQYF.

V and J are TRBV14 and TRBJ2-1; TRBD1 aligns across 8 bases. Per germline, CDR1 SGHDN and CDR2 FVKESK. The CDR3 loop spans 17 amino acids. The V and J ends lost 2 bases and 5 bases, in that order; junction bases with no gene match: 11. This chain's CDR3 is CASSQLGTGQFNNEQFF. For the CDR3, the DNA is TGTGCCAGCAGCCAACTCGGGACAGGCCAATTCAACAATGAGCAGTTCTTC.

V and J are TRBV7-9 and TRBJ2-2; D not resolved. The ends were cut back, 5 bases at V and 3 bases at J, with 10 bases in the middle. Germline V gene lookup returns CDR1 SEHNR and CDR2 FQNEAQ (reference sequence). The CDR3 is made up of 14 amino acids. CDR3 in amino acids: CASSLDGYTGELFF. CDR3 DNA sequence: TGTGCCAGCAGCCTAGACGGTTACACCGGGGAGCTGTTTTTT.

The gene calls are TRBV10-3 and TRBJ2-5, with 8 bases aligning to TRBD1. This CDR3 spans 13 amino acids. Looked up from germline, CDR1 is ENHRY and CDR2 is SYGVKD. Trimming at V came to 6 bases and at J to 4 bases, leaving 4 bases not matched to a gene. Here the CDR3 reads CAISQTGVETQYF. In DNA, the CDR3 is TGTGCCATCAGCCAGACAGGGGTAGAGACCCAGTACTTC.

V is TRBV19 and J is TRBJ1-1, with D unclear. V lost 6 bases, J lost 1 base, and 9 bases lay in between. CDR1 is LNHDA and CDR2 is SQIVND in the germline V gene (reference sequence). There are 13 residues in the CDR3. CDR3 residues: CASRRVANTEAFF. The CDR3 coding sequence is TGTGCCAGTAGGCGGGTTGCGAACACTGAAGCTTTCTTT.

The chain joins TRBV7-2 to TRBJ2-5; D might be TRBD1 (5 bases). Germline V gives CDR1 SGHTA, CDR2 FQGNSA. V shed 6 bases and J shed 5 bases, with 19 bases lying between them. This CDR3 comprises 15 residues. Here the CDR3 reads CASSPVRVPLETQYF. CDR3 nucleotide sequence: TGTGCCAGCAGTCCGGTCAGGGTCCCCTTGGAGACCCAGTACTTC.

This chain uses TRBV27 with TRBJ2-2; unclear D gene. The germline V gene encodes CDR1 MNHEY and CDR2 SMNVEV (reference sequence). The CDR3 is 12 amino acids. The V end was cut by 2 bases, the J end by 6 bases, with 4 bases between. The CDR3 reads CASSLTAGELFF. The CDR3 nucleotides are TGTGCCAGCAGTTTAACAGCCGGGGAGCTGTTTTTT.

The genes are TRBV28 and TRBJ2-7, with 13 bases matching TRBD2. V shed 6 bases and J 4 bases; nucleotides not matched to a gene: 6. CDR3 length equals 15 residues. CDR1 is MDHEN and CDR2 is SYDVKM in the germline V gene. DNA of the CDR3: TGTGCCAGCAGCGATTGGACTAGCGGGAGTTACGAGCAGTACTTC. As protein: CASSDWTSGSYEQYF.